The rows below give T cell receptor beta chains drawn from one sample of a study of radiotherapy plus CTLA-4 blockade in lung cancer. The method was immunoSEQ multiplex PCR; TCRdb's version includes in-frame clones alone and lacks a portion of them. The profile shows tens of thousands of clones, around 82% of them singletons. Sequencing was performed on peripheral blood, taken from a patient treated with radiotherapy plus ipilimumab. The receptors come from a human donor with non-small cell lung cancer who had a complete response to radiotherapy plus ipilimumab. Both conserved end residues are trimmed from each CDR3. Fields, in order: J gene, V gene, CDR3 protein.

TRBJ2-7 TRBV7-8 ASSLAQGPKPVDEQY
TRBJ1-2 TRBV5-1 ASSLGTPNYGYT
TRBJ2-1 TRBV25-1 ASSRVASYNEQF
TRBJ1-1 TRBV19 ASKKGMNTEAF
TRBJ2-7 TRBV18 ASSPPGQAYEQY
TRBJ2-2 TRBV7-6 ASSLVLAGGVTGELF
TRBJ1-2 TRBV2 ASSPGGGSGYT
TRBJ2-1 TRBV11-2 ASSLGVGLAGRGWQF
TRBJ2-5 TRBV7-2 ASSPNLAATETQY
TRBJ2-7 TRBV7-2 ASSTGTADYEQY
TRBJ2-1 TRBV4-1 ASSQYGGANEQF
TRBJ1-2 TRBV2 ASSESLGGYGGYT
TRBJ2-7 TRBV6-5 ASKWDRETYEQY
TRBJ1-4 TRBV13 ASGRDSDEKLF
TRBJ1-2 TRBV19 ASSILATNYGYT
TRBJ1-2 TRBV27 ASTSELGRHYGYT
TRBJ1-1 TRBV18 ASSPGTLAEAF
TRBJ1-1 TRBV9 ASSVGRGEAF
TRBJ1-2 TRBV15 ATSREDGGPYGYT
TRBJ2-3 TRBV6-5 ASSYSGQGSTDTQY
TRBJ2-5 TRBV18 ASSPGLQETQY
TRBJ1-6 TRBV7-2 ASSPRQGSSYNSPLH
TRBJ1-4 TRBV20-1 SVDRNEKLF
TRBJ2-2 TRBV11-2 ASSLVRTGELF
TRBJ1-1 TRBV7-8 ASSPRDLGQGEAF
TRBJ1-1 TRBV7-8 ASSSQDRGTHTEAF
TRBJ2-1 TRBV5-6 ASRRPRDSYNEQF